Shown below are 14 T cell receptor beta chains from a single sample sequenced in a study of T cell repertoires in cytomegalovirus infection. Which antigens these TCRs recognize remains unknown. TCRdb reanalysed the reads using MiXCR and keeps one entry per CDR3 protein. The sample lists under 500,000 distinct CDR3 sequences, approximately 46% occurring once. The specimen comprised cultured PBMCs, sampled from culture after CMV antigen stimulation. Receptors originate from a human donor in good health (CMV status not recorded). Some clones in this sample may be carry-over from other donors' samples.

V and J are TRBV23-1 and TRBJ1-5; D remains ambiguous. TRBV23-1 counts as an open reading frame of uncertain function. V lost 4 bases and J 2 bases, leaving 21 bases between the germline ends. This CDR3 contains 18 residues. The CDR3 DNA sequence: TGCGCCAGCAGTCGGCACAAACCGTCGGGGATTCGCAATCAGCCCCAGCATTTT. It encodes CASSRHKPSGIRNQPQHF.

This chain joins TRBV7-2 and TRBJ2-4; 13 nucleotides align to TRBD2. This CDR3 contains 18 residues. CDR1 and CDR2 (germline): SGHTA, FQGNSA. The V and J ends lost 2 bases and 5 bases, in that order; junction bases with no gene match: 9. Written as DNA, the CDR3 is TGTGCCAGCAGCTTAACACTAGCGGGAGGGCCGAAGGAAAACATTCAGTACTTC. Amino acids: CASSLTLAGGPKENIQYF.

This clonotype appeared a few times. The rearrangement links TRBV7-8 to TRBJ2-7, with D tentatively TRBD1 or TRBD2 (5 bases each). The CDR3 loop spans 14 amino acids. Germline assignment: CDR1 SGHVS and CDR2 FQNEAQ. V lost 7 bases, J lost 3 bases, and 16 bases lay in between. In nucleotides, the CDR3 is TGTGCCAGCAAACGGGACCAGATGCGCTACGAGCAGTACTTC. It yields the protein CASKRDQMRYEQYF.

J is TRBJ2-3 and V is TRBV19, with 7 nucleotides matching TRBD2. V was pared by 6 bases and J by 0 bases, with 3 bases of the junction left unmatched. Per the germline V gene, CDR1 is LNHDA and CDR2 is SQIVND (reference sequence). This CDR3 region has 14 residues. The CDR3: CASRALASTDTQYF. The CDR3 region has the DNA TGTGCCAGTAGGGCACTAGCGAGCACAGATACGCAGTATTTT.

This clonotype was recorded a few times. Written as DNA, the CDR3 is TGTGCCAGCAGCAGACAACAGGGTCTCAATGAGCAGTTCTTC. Residues: CASSRQQGLNEQFF. The V and J genes are TRBV11-2 and TRBJ2-1; perhaps TRBD1 as D (6 bases). Germline V gives CDR1 SGHAT, CDR2 FQNNGV. V was trimmed by 5 bases and J by 6 bases, leaving 14 bases between them. This CDR3 comprises 14 residues.

This clonotype has only a few counts. The chain uses TRBV25-1 and TRBJ1-2; no clear D gene. The CDR3 totals 12 residues. V gave up 3 bases and J gave up 6 bases, with 8 bases separating them. Germline CDR1 MGHDK, CDR2 SYGVNS. In DNA, the CDR3 is TGTGCCAGCAGTGAGGATCCAGATGGCTACACCTTC. Translated: CASSEDPDGYTF.

For the CDR3, the DNA is TGTGCCAGTAGTATAGATAGAGGCGGCAATGAGCAGTTCTTC. This codes for CASSIDRGGNEQFF. The chain is built from TRBV19 and TRBJ2-1; no firm D call. The CDR3 covers 14 residues. V was cut by 0 bases and J by 6 bases, with 9 bases left in between. Germline assignment: CDR1 LNHDA and CDR2 SQIVND (reference sequence).

This clonotype has more than one count but fewer than ten. The chain links TRBV7-9 to TRBJ2-1, with D possibly being TRBD2 (5 bases). Trimming pared 1 base from V and 10 bases from J, leaving 23 bases between. Germline V CDR1 and CDR2: SEHNR, FQNEAQ (reference sequence). The CDR3 spans 17 residues. As DNA, the CDR3 is TGTGCCAGCAGCTTAGGATGGTTGAGCGGACCAGGTCGGGAGCAGTTCTTC. Translated: CASSLGWLSGPGREQFF.

Only a few counts were recorded for this clonotype. J is TRBJ2-3 and V is TRBV7-9; the D gene is possibly TRBD1 (5 bases). CDR3 length: 13 amino acids. Between the trimmed V and J ends, which lost 7 bases and 3 bases, there was a span of 11 bases. CDR1 SEHNR and CDR2 FQNEAQ come from the germline V gene (reference sequence). The CDR3 region has the DNA TGTGCCAGCACGTCACAGGTTACAGATACGCAGTATTTT. Translation gives CASTSQVTDTQYF.

This clonotype appeared a few times. The chain recombines TRBV7-2 with TRBJ1-2; D remains unclear. Germline CDR1 is SGHTA and CDR2 is FQGNSA. The CDR3 contains 14 residues. V dropped 5 bases and J dropped 4 bases, with 14 bases sitting between them. The CDR3 nucleotides are TGTGCCAGCAGCATACGACGGATACCCTATGGCTACACCTTC. Translated: CASSIRRIPYGYTF.

The chain uses TRBV28 and TRBJ1-1; D gene ambiguous. The CDR3 is 13 amino acids. The V gene lost 1 base and the J gene lost 4 bases, with 7 bases spanning the gap. The V gene's germline CDR1 is MDHEN and CDR2 SYDVKM. The CDR3 spells CASSLSSSTEAFF. Here the CDR3 DNA reads TGTGCCAGCAGTTTATCCTCGAGCACTGAAGCTTTCTTT.

This clonotype has just a few counts. The V gene is TRBV5-1, the J gene TRBJ2-1; 9 bases map to TRBD2. Per the germline V gene, CDR1 is SGHRS and CDR2 is YFSETQ. Unmatched junction bases numbered 9, after V lost 6 bases and J lost 5 bases. This CDR3 has 15 amino acids. CDR3 bases: TGCGCCAGCACACCCCGAGCTAGCGGGGACAATGAGCAGTTCTTC. Translated: CASTPRASGDNEQFF.

This chain connects TRBV2 to TRBJ2-1, with a tentative D call TRBD1 (8 bases). V shed 5 bases and J shed 10 bases, with 30 bases lying between them. Germline lookup yields CDR1 SNHLY and CDR2 FYNNEI. This CDR3 region has 18 residues. CDR3 residues: CASSPYRGGMAGFPEQFF. The CDR3 DNA reads TGTGCCAGCAGTCCGTACAGGGGGGGGATGGCGGGATTTCCCGAGCAGTTCTTC.

This clonotype turned up a few times. The DNA of the CDR3 is TGTGCCAGCAGTTACTCGATCAGGGGTGCTGGAAACACCATATATTTT. It encodes CASSYSIRGAGNTIYF. This sequence joins TRBV6-5 and TRBJ1-3; TRBD1 might be the D (6 bases). This CDR3 region has 16 residues. Germline-derived CDR1 and CDR2 are MNHEY and SVGAGI. Trimming stripped 0 bases from V and 2 bases from J, with 11 bases between.